What follows are 12 T cell receptor beta chains derived from one specimen sequenced in a study of cytomegalovirus exposure and HLA in healthy donors. Primers for the PCR totalled 60 Vbeta and 13 Jbeta. The data were produced by immunoSEQ multiplex PCR, yet TCRdb's version contains in-frame clones alone and is incomplete. The repertoire holds 100,000 or so clones, with 65% to 85% as singletons. Sequencing was performed on PBMCs. The receptors shown here come from a man aged 18 to 29 in good health and CMV-seronegative.

J is TRBJ2-7 and V is TRBV18; no definite D call. The CDR3 runs 11 residues. Germline CDR1 KGHSH, CDR2 LQKENI. V was cut by 5 bases and J by 8 bases, with 10 bases left in between. The CDR3 reads CASSSEEKQYF. The DNA of the CDR3 is TGTGCCAGCTCATCAGAGGAGAAGCAGTACTTC.

The chain couples TRBV7-2 to TRBJ2-1; a weak D match, TRBD2 (7 bases). Germline V gene data show CDR1 as SGHTA and CDR2 as FQGNSA. Trimming stripped 4 bases from V and 5 bases from J, with 15 bases between. CDR3 length equals 15 residues. CDR3 bases: TGTGCCAGCAGCTCAAGGGGGGGGGTTAACAATGAGCAGTTCTTC. Encoded protein: CASSSRGGVNNEQFF.

This clone was counted a single time. This chain connects TRBV18 to TRBJ2-5; D perhaps matches TRBD2 (7 bases). The J call may be incorrect, as the DNA end agrees better with TRBJ2-7. This CDR3 region has 15 residues. Germline V gene lookup returns CDR1 KGHSH and CDR2 LQKENI. CDR3 sequence reads: CASSPPGGPRNEQYF. As DNA, the CDR3 is TGTGCCAGCTCACCACCCGGGGGGCCTAGGAACGAGCAGTACTTC.

This clone came up once. The chain links TRBV6-5 to TRBJ1-2; a weak D match, TRBD1 (6 bases). The V end lost 7 bases, the J end lost 7 bases, and 19 bases lay between the germline ends. The germline V gene has CDR1 MNHEY and CDR2 SVGAGI. This CDR3 comprises 14 residues. For the CDR3, the DNA is TGTGCCAGCACCTCCGGGCAGGGGCGTGGTGGCTACACCTTC. Its protein is CASTSGQGRGGYTF.

The V call is TRBV27, the J call TRBJ2-4; 8 nucleotides line up with TRBD1. V lost 7 bases to trimming and J lost 9 bases; unmatched junction nucleotides: 8. The CDR3 is 13 amino acids. Germline V gene sequence: CDR1 MNHEY, CDR2 SMNVEV (reference sequence). The CDR3 nucleotides are TGTGCCAGCACTCACTCACAGGGGGGCATTCAGTACTTC. It codes for CASTHSQGGIQYF.

The rearrangement links TRBV2 to TRBJ1-1; 7 nucleotides match TRBD1. The CDR3 sequence is 13 residues long. V gave up 10 bases and J gave up 0 bases; unmatched junction bases: 5. Germline assignment: CDR1 SNHLY and CDR2 FYNNEI. CDR3 nucleotides: TGTGCCACCATTGGACAGGTGAACACTGAAGCTTTCTTT. Residues: CATIGQVNTEAFF. The full variable domain, its missing parts supplied by reference TRBV2 and TRBJ1-1, is EPEVTQTPSHQVTQMGQEVILRCVPISNHLYFYWYRQILGQKVEFLVSFYNNEISEKSEIFDDQFSVERPDGSNFTLKIRSTKLEDSAMYFCATIGQVNTEAFFGQGTRLTVV.

CDR3 nucleotides: TGTGCCAGCTCACCAGCGGCGGGTAACACTGAAGCTTTCTTT. It translates to CASSPAAGNTEAFF. The gene calls are TRBV18 and TRBJ1-1; unclear D gene. The CDR3 contains 14 residues. The germline V gene has CDR1 KGHSH and CDR2 LQKENI. Trimming pared 2 bases from V and 2 bases from J, leaving 9 bases between. Supplemented by reference TRBV18 and TRBJ1-1, the full variable domain reads NAGVMQNPRHLVRRRGQEARLRCSPMKGHSHVYWYRQLPEEGLKFMVYLQKENIIDESGMPKERFSAEFPKEGPSILRIQQVVRGDSAAYFCASSPAAGNTEAFFGQGTRLTVV.

This clone was detected a few times. The chain is built from TRBV6-5 and TRBJ1-1; 9 bases align to TRBD1. The V and J ends lost 4 bases and 2 bases, in that order; junction bases with no gene match: 2. The CDR3 contains 14 residues. Per germline, CDR1 MNHEY and CDR2 SVGAGI. The CDR3 DNA reads as TGTGCCAGCAGTTCGGACAGGGGTAACACTGAAGCTTTCTTT. Encoded protein: CASSSDRGNTEAFF.

V gene TRBV2 combines with J gene TRBJ2-2, with TRBD1 as a possible D gene (5 bases). Germline values: CDR1 SNHLY, CDR2 FYNNEI. Trimming cost V 3 bases and J 6 bases, with 14 bases left between them. This CDR3 spans 15 amino acids. CDR3 sequence: CASSEQGVDAGELFF. As DNA, the CDR3 is TGTGCCAGCAGTGAGCAGGGTGTCGACGCCGGGGAGCTGTTTTTT.

V and J are TRBV7-6 and TRBJ1-2; TRBD1 matches 10 bases. This CDR3 has 14 residues. The V gene's germline CDR1 is SGHVS and CDR2 FNYEAQ. V shed 5 bases, J shed 4 bases, and the junction held 4 bases outside the gene matches. CDR3 protein: CASSLDRGGYGYTF. CDR3 nucleotides: TGTGCCAGCAGCCTGGACAGGGGGGGCTATGGCTACACCTTC.

This clone was recorded once. The chain couples TRBV5-1 to TRBJ1-2; 7 nucleotides line up with TRBD1. J was trimmed by 5 bases and V by 2 bases; bases with no gene match: 9. Germline assignment: CDR1 SGHRS and CDR2 YFSETQ. The CDR3 is made up of 15 amino acids. The CDR3 here is CASSFTGEVGYGYTF. For the CDR3, the DNA is TGCGCCAGCAGCTTTACAGGGGAGGTTGGGTATGGCTACACCTTC.

This rearrangement joins TRBV7-9 to TRBJ1-1, with D possibly TRBD1 on 5 matching bases. CDR1 and CDR2 (germline): SEHNR, FQNEAQ (reference sequence). CDR3 length: 13 residues. The V end lost 7 bases, the J end lost 4 bases, and 13 bases lay between the germline ends. The CDR3 DNA sequence: TGTGCCAGCAAAGTTTCGGGGGGCACTGAAGCTTTCTTT. This codes for CASKVSGGTEAFF.